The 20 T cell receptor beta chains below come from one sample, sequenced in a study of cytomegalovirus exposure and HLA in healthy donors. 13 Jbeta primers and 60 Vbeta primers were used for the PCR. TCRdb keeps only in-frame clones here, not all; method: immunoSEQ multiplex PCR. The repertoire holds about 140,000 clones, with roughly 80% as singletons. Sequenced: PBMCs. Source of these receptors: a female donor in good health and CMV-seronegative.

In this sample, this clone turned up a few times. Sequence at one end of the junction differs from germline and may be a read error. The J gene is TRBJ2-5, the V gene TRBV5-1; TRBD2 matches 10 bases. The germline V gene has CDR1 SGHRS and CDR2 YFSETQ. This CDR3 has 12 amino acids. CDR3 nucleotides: TGCGCCAGCAGCTTGGACAGCGGGAGGGGAAACTTC. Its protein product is CASSLDSGRGNF. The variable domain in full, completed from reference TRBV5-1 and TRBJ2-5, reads KAGVTQTPRYLIKTRGQQVTLSCSPISGHRSVSWYQQTPGQGLQFLFEYFSETQRNKGNFPGRFSGRQFSNSRSEMNVSTLELGDSALYLCASSLDSGRGNFGPGTRLLVL.

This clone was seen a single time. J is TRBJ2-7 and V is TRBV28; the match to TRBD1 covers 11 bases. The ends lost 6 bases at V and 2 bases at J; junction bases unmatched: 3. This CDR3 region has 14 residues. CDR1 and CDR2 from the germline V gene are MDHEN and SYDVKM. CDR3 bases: TGTGCCAGCAGGGGGACAGGGGGGACCTACGAGCAGTACTTC. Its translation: CASRGTGGTYEQYF. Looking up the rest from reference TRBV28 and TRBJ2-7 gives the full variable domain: DVKVTQSSRYLVKRTGEKVFLECVQDMDHENMFWYRQDPGLGLRLIYFSYDVKMKEKGDIPEGYSVSREKKERFSLILESASTNQTSMYLCASRGTGGTYEQYFGPGTRLTVT.

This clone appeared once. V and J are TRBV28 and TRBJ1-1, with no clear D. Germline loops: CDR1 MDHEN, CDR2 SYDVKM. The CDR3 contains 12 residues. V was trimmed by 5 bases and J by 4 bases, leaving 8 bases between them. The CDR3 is CASSDRGTEAFF. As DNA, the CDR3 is TGTGCCAGCAGTGACCGGGGCACTGAAGCTTTCTTT.

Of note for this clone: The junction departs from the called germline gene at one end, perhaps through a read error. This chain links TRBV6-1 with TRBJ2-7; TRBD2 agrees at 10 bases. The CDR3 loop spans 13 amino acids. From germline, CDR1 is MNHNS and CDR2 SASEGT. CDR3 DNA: TGTGCCAGCAGTGAGAGGGGGGCTAGCGGGAGTAGCTTC. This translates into CASSERGASGSSF.

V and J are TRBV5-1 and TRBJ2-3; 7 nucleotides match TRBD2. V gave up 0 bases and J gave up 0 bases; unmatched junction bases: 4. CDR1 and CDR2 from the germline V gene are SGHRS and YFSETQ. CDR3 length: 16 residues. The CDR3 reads CASSLASSGSTDTQYF. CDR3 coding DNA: TGCGCCAGCAGCTTGGCGAGTAGCGGGAGCACAGATACGCAGTATTTT.

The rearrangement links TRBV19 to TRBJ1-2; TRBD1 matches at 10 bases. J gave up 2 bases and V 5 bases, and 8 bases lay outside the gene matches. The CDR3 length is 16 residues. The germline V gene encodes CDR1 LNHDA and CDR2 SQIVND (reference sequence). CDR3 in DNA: TGTGCCAGTAGTTTAACACCGGGACAGGGGAACTATGGCTACACCTTC. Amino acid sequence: CASSLTPGQGNYGYTF. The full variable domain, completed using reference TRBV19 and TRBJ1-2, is DGGITQSPKYLFRKEGQNVTLSCEQNLNHDAMYWYRQDPGQGLRLIYYSQIVNDFQKGDIAEGYSVSREKKESFPLTVTSAQKNPTAFYLCASSLTPGQGNYGYTFGSGTRLTVV.

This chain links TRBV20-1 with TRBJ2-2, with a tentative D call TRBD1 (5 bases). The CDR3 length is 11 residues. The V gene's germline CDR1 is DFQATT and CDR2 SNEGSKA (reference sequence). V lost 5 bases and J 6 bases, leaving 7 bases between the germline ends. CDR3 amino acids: CSAGRAGELFF. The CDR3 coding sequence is TGCAGTGCTGGCAGGGCCGGGGAGCTGTTTTTT.

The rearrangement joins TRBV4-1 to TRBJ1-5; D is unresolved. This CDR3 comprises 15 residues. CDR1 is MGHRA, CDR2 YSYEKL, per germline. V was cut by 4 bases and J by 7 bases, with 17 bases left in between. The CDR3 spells CASSPSGKGEQPQHF. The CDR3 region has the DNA TGCGCCAGCAGCCCCTCGGGGAAGGGAGAGCAGCCCCAGCATTTT.

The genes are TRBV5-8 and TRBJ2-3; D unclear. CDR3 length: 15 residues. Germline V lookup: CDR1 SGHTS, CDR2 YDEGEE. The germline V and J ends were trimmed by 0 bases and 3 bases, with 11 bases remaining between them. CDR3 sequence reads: CASSLDSLPTDTQYF. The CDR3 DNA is TGTGCCAGCAGCTTGGACAGCCTTCCTACAGATACGCAGTATTTT.

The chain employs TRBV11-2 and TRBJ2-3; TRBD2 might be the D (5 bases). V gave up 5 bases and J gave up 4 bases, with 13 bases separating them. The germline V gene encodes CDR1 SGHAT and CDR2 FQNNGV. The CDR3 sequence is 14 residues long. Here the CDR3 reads CASSLLGESDTQYF. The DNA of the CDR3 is TGTGCCAGCAGCCTCCTCGGGGAATCAGATACGCAGTATTTT.

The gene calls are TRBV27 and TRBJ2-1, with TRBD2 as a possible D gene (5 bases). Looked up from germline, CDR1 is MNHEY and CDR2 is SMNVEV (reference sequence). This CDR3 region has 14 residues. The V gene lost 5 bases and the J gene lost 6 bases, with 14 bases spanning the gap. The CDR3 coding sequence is TGTGCCAGCAGTCCCCAAGGACTGCCCAATGAGCAGTTCTTC. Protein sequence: CASSPQGLPNEQFF.

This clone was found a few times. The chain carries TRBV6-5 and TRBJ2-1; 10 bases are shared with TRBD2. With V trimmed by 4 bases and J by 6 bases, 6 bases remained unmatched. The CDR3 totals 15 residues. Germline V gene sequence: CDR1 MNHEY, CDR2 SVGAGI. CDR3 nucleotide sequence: TGTGCCAGCAGTTCCTTAGCGGGAGGAACCAATGAGCAGTTCTTC. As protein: CASSSLAGGTNEQFF.

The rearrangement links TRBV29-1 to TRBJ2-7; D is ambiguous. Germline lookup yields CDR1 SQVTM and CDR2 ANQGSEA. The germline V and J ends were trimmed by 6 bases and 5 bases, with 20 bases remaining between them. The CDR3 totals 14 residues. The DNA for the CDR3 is TGCAGCGTCCTCGTTACTGGTAGCTTCAACGAGCAGTACTTC. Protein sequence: CSVLVTGSFNEQYF.

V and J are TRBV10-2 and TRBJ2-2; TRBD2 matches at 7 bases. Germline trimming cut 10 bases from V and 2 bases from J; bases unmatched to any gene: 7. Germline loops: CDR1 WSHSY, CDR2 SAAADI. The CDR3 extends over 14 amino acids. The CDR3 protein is CATREGLNTGELFF. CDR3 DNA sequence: TGCGCCACCAGGGAGGGGCTTAACACCGGGGAGCTGTTTTTT.

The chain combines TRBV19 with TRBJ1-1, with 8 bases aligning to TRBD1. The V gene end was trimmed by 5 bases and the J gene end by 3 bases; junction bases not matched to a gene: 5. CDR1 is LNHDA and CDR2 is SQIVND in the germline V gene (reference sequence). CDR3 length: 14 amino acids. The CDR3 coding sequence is TGTGCCAGTAGTCCCTGGACAGGGTACACTGAAGCTTTCTTT. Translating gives CASSPWTGYTEAFF.

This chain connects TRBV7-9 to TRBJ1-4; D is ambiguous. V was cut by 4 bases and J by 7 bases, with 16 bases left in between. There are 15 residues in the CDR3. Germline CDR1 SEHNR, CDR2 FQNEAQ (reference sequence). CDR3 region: CASSYTAGDGEKLFF. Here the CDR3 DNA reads TGTGCCAGCAGCTACACCGCCGGGGATGGTGAAAAACTGTTTTTT.

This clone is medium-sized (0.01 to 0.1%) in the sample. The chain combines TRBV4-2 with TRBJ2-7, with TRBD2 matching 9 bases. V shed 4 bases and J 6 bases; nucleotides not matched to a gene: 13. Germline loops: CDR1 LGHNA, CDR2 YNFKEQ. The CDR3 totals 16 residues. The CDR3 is CASSLLAGSQGGEQYF. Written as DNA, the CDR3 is TGTGCCAGCAGCCTCCTAGCGGGAAGCCAGGGGGGCGAGCAGTACTTC.

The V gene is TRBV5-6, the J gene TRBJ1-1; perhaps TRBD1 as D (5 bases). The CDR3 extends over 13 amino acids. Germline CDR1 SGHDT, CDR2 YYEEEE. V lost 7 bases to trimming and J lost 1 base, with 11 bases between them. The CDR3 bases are TGTGCCAGCTCCTGGGGCACGAACACTGAAGCTTTCTTT. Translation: CASSWGTNTEAFF.

Here the CDR3 DNA reads TGTGCCAGCAGCCACCTACCGGGGAGGTCTCAAGAGACCCAGTACTTC. It is translated as CASSHLPGRSQETQYF. The chain joins TRBV27 to TRBJ2-5, with D maybe TRBD2 (6 bases). The CDR3 is 16 residues long. V was clipped by 6 bases and J by 2 bases, with 19 bases between them. Looked up from germline, CDR1 is MNHEY and CDR2 is SMNVEV (reference sequence).

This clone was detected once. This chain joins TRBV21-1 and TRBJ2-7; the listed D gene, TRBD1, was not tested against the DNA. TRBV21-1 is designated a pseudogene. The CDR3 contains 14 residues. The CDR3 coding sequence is TGTGCCAGCAGCGACCGGGACAGGGTCTACGAGCAGTACTTC. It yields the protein CASSDRDRVYEQYF.